This is a list of T cell receptor beta chains from one sample in a study of cytomegalovirus exposure and HLA in healthy donors. Produced via immunoSEQ multiplex PCR; TCRdb's table is partial and in-frame only. In the table there are around 180,000 clones, less than 90% of which are singletons. Sequencing was carried out using PBMCs. Receptor source: a girl under three years old in good health and CMV-seronegative. The CDR3 runs from the conserved cysteine through the conserved F or W. A D gene is named only where the DNA matches it firmly. For some rows the clone size is stated as once, few or many, or as a class when expanded; others skip it.

J gene,D gene,clone size,V gene,CDR3 protein,CDR3 DNA
TRBJ2-2,TRBD2,-,TRBV9,CASSDGLGAGELFF,TGTGCCAGCAGTGACGGACTAGGCGCCGGGGAGCTGTTTTTT
TRBJ2-3,TRBD2,-,TRBV2,CASSKTSGGTITDTQYF,TGTGCCAGCAGCAAAACTAGCGGGGGAACCATCACAGATACGCAGTATTTT
TRBJ2-1,-,-,TRBV6-5,CASSASRQRQQFF,TGTGCCAGTTCGGCTAGCAGGCAAAGGCAGCAGTTCTTC
TRBJ1-5,TRBD1,-,TRBV19,CASKGQGPNQPQHF,TGTGCCAGTAAAGGACAGGGACCCAATCAGCCCCAGCATTTT
TRBJ1-2,TRBD1,-,TRBV18,CASSTGVLNGYTF,TGTGCCAGCTCAACAGGGGTACTGAATGGCTACACCTTC
TRBJ2-7,TRBD2,-,TRBV6-5,CASSYSAAGASYEQYF,TGTGCCAGCAGTTACTCGGCAGCGGGAGCTTCCTACGAGCAGTACTTC
TRBJ2-7,TRBD1,-,TRBV19,CASSIDGDRGTYEQYF,TGTGCCAGTAGTATAGATGGGGACAGGGGTACCTACGAGCAGTACTTC
TRBJ2-3,-,-,TRBV23-1,CASSDEAGRTHTDTQYF,TGCGCCAGCAGTGATGAGGCGGGCAGGACCCACACAGATACGCAGTATTTT
TRBJ2-7,-,-,TRBV5-8,CASSFFGPYYEQYF,TGTGCCAGCAGCTTTTTCGGTCCTTACTACGAGCAGTACTTC
TRBJ1-2,-,-,TRBV4-2,CASSQGTSYGYTF,TGTGCCAGCAGCCAGGGGACTAGCTATGGCTACACCTTC
TRBJ1-1,-,-,TRBV9,CASSVDVRRNTEAFF,TGTGCCAGCAGCGTAGACGTCCGCAGAAACACTGAAGCTTTCTTT
TRBJ2-5,-,-,TRBV19,CASNSQDQETQYF,TGTGCCAGTAACTCCCAGGACCAAGAGACCCAGTACTTC
TRBJ1-1,-,-,TRBV21-1,CASSPPGQLNTEAFF,TGTGCCAGCAGCCCTCCTGGACAGTTGAACACTGAAGCTTTCTTT
TRBJ1-2,-,-,TRBV7-8,CASSSLGAADGYTF,TGTGCCAGCAGCTCCTTAGGTGCGGCAGATGGCTACACCTTC
TRBJ2-1,TRBD2,once,TRBV9,CASSVGGLAVYNEQFF,TGTGCCAGCAGCGTGGGTGGGCTAGCGGTCTACAATGAGCAGTTCTTC
TRBJ2-7,-,-,TRBV6-5,CASSYSDSSYEQYF,TGTGCCAGCAGTTACTCGGACAGCTCCTACGAGCAGTACTTC
TRBJ2-5,TRBD1,-,TRBV6-5,CASRDRGQTQYF,TGTGCCAGCCGAGACAGGGGGCAGACCCAGTACTTC
TRBJ2-3,TRBD1,few,TRBV11-3,CASSLAPGQRTDTQYF,TGTGCCAGCAGCTTAGCGCCGGGACAGCGGACAGATACGCAGTATTTT
TRBJ1-3,-,-,TRBV10-3,CAITGDSGNTIYF,TGTGCCATCACCGGGGACTCTGGAAACACCATATATTTT
TRBJ1-5,TRBD1,-,TRBV2,CASNSRDREHQPQHF,TGTGCCAGCAACTCCCGGGACAGGGAACATCAGCCCCAGCATTTT
TRBJ1-1,-,-,TRBV27,CASSLLAEMNTEAFF,TGTGCCAGCAGTTTACTCGCGGAGATGAACACTGAAGCTTTCTTT
TRBJ2-1,TRBD2,-,TRBV7-2,CASNFASGNSEQFF,TGTGCCAGCAACTTCGCTAGCGGGAATTCTGAGCAGTTCTTC
TRBJ1-6,-,-,TRBV27,CASSWKRDPNSPLHF,TGTGCCAGCAGTTGGAAGCGGGACCCAAATTCACCCCTCCACTTT
TRBJ1-1,-,-,TRBV14,CASSPQGWDTEAFF,TGTGCCAGCAGCCCACAGGGCTGGGACACTGAAGCTTTCTTT
TRBJ2-5,-,few,TRBV10-2,CASMAGGETQYF,TGCGCCAGCATGGCAGGAGGGGAGACCCAGTACTTC
TRBJ2-1,-,-,TRBV5-8,CASSLALRPGFNEQFF,TGTGCCAGCAGCTTGGCCCTCCGCCCGGGGTTCAATGAGCAGTTCTTC
TRBJ2-3,-,-,TRBV19,CASLGGGGGWTQYF,TGTGCCAGTCTGGGAGGGGGGGGCGGTTGGACGCAGTATTTT
TRBJ1-5,-,-,TRBV5-6,CASSLGGPYRNQPQHF,TGTGCCAGCAGCTTGGGCGGGCCGTATCGGAATCAGCCCCAGCATTTT
TRBJ2-5,-,-,TRBV10-3,CAISQGTQSPSQETQYF,TGTGCCATCAGTCAGGGAACACAGAGCCCCTCTCAAGAGACCCAGTACTTC
TRBJ1-6,-,-,TRBV27,CASSARLNSPLHF,TGTGCCAGCAGTGCCAGGCTGAATTCACCCCTCCACTTT
TRBJ1-2,-,few,TRBV10-1,CASSEEASYGYTF,TGCGCCAGCAGTGAAGAGGCCTCCTATGGCTACACCTTC
TRBJ1-1,-,-,TRBV7-8,CASSFTRGIMNTEAFF,TGTGCCAGCAGCTTTACCCGGGGAATAATGAACACTGAAGCTTTCTTT
TRBJ2-7,-,-,TRBV4-1,CASSQETTGIYEQYF,TGCGCCAGCAGCCAAGAGACGACAGGAATCTACGAGCAGTACTTC
TRBJ2-7,TRBD1,once,TRBV6-1,CASRGQGYEQYF,TGTGCCAGCAGGGGACAGGGCTACGAGCAGTACTTC
TRBJ1-2,TRBD1,-,TRBV7-9,CASSLPTGGYGYTF,TGTGCCAGCAGCTTACCGACAGGGGGGTATGGCTACACCTTC
TRBJ1-2,-,-,TRBV30,CAWSVLYGYTF,TGTGCCTGGAGTGTACTTTATGGCTACACCTTC
TRBJ2-3,-,-,TRBV5-1,CASSSVKFGTDTQYF,TGCGCCAGCAGCTCGGTCAAGTTTGGCACAGATACGCAGTATTTT
TRBJ2-7,TRBD2,-,TRBV13,CASSLAGGGFYEQYF,TGTGCCAGCAGCTTAGCGGGAGGGGGTTTTTACGAGCAGTACTTC
TRBJ1-4,-,-,TRBV5-1,CASSSSGMEGEKLFF,TGCGCCAGCAGCTCCTCAGGGATGGAGGGTGAAAAACTGTTTTTT
TRBJ2-7,-,-,TRBV9,CASSARDSRSSYEQYF,TGTGCCAGCAGCGCCCGAGACTCTAGGAGCTCCTACGAGCAGTACTTC
TRBJ1-2,-,-,TRBV5-8,CASSLLISGYTF,TGTGCCAGCAGCTTGCTAATAAGTGGCTACACCTTC
TRBJ2-5,-,-,TRBV5-6,CASSFSDKRRTQYF,TGTGCCAGCAGCTTCTCCGACAAACGTCGGACCCAGTACTTC
TRBJ2-7,-,-,TRBV20-1,CSAGTYEQYF,TGCAGTGCTGGCACCTACGAGCAGTACTTC
TRBJ2-3,TRBD2,-,TRBV5-1,CASSLGTSGTDTQYF,TGCGCCAGCAGCCTAGGGACTAGCGGCACAGATACGCAGTATTTT
TRBJ2-7,TRBD1,-,TRBV6-5,CASSYSGTGSYYEQYF,TGTGCCAGCAGTTACTCGGGGACAGGGTCATACTACGAGCAGTACTTC